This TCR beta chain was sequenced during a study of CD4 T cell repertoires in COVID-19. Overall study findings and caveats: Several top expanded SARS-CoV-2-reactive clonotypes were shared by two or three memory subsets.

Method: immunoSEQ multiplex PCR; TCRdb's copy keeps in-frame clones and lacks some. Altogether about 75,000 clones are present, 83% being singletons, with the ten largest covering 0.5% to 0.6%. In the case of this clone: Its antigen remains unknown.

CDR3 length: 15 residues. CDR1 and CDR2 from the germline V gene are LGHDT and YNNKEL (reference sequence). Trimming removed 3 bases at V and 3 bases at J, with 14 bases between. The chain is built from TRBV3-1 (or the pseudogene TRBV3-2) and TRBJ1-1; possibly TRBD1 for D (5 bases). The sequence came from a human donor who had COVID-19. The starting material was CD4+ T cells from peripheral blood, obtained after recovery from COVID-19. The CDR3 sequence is CASSQIGTWDTEAFF. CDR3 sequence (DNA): TGTGCCAGCAGCCAGATAGGGACCTGGGACACTGAAGCTTTCTTT.